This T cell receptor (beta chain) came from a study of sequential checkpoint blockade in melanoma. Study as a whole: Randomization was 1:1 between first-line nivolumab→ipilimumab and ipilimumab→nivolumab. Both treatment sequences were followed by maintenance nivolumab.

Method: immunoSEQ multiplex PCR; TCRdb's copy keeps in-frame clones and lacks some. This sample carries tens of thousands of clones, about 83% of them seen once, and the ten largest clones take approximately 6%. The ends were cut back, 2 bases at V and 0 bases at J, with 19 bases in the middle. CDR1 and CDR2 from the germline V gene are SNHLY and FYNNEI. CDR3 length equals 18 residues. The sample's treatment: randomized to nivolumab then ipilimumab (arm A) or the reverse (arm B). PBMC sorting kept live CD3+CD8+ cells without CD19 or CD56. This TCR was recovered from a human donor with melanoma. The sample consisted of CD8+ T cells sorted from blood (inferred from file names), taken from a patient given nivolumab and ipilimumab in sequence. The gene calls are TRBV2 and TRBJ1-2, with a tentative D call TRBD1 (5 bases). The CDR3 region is CASSERQIPALSNYGYTF. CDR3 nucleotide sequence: TGTGCCAGCAGTGAAAGACAGATCCCCGCCCTTTCTAACTATGGCTACACCTTC.